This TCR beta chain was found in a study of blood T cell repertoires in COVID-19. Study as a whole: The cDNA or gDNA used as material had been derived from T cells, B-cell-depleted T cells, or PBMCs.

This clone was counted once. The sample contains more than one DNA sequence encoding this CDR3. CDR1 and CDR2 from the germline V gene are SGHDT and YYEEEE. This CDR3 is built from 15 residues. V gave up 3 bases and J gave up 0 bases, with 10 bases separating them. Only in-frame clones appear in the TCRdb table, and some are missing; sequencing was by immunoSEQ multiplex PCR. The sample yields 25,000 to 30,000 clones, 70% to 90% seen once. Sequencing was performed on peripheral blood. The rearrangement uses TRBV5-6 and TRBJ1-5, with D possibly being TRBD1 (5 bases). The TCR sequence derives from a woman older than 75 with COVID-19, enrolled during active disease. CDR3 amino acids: CASSSGLYSNQPQHF. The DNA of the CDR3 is TGTGCCAGCAGCTCAGGGCTGTATAGCAATCAGCCCCAGCATTTT.